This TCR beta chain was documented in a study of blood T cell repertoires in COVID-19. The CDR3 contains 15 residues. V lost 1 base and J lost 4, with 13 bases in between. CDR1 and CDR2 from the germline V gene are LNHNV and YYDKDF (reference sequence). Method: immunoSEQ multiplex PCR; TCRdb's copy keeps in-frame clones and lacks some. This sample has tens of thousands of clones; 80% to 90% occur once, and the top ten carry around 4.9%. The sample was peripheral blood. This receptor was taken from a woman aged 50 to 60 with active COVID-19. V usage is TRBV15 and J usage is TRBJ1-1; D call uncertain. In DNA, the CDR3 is TGTGCCACCAGCAGAGCGAGATTAGCGGGCACTGAAGCTTTCTTT. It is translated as CATSRARLAGTEAFF.